This TCR beta chain was sequenced for a study of cytomegalovirus exposure and HLA in healthy donors. In the study overall: There were 88 million or so unique TCRs (from HLA-typed donors) in an early data release.

The CDR3 length is 13 residues. Germline lookup yields CDR1 MNHNS and CDR2 SASEGT. Unmatched junction bases numbered 8, after V lost 3 bases and J lost 9 bases. The PCR employed 60 Vbeta primers together with 13 Jbeta primers. The method was immunoSEQ multiplex PCR; TCRdb's version includes in-frame clones alone and lacks a portion of them. The sample yields tens of thousands of clones, around 83% seen once. This clone has a handful of counts. This clonotype originated in a man between 25 and 39 years old in good health and CMV-seronegative. The sequenced sample was PBMCs. The chain is built from TRBV6-1 and TRBJ2-7; TRBD2 agrees at 7 bases. The CDR3 coding sequence is TGTGCCAGCAGTGATATGGGGGGGATGGGGCAGTACTTC. Amino acid sequence: CASSDMGGMGQYF.